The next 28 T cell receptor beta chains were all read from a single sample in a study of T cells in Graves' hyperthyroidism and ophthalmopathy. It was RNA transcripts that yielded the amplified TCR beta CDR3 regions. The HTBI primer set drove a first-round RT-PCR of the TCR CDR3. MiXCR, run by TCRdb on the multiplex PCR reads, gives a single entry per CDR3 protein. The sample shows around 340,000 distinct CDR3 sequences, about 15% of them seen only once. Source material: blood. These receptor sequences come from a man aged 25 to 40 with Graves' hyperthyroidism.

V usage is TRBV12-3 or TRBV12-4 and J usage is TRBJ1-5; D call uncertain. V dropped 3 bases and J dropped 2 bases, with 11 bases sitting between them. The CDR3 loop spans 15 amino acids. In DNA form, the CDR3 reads TGTGCCAGCAGTTTCAACGGACTCGGCAATCAGCCCCAGCATTTT. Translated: CASSFNGLGNQPQHF.

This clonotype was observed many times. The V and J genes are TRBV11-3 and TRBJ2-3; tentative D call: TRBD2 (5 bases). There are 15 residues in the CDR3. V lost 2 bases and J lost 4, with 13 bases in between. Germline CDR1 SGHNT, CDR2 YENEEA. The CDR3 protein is CASSLLANEADTQYF. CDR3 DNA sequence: TGTGCCAGCAGCTTACTAGCAAACGAAGCAGATACGCAGTATTTT. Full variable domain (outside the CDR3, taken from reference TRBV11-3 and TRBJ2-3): EAGVVQSPRYKIIEKKQPVAFWCNPISGHNTLYWYLQNLGQGPELLIRYENEEAVDDSQLPKDRFSAERLKGVDSTLKIQPAELGDSAVYLCASSLLANEADTQYFGPGTRLTVL.

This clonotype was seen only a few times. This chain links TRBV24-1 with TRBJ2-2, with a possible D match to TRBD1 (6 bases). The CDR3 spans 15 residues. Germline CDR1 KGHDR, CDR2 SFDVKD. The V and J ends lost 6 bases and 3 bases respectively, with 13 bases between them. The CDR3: CATSLQGVDTGELFF. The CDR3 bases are TGTGCCACCAGTTTACAGGGAGTCGACACCGGGGAGCTGTTTTTT.

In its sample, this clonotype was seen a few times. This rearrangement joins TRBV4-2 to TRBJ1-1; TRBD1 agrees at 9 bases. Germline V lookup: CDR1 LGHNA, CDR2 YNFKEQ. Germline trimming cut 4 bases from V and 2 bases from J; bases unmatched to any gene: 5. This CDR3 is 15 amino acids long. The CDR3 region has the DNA TGTGCCAGCAGCCGGGGGACAGGGTCAAACACTGAAGCTTTCTTT. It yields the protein CASSRGTGSNTEAFF.

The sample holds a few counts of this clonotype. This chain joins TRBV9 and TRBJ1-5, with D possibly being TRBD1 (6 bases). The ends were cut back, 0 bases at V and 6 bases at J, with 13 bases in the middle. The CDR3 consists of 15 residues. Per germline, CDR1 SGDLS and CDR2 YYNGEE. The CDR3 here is CASSVEGGIRQPQHF. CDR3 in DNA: TGTGCCAGCAGCGTAGAGGGGGGAATCCGTCAGCCCCAGCATTTT.

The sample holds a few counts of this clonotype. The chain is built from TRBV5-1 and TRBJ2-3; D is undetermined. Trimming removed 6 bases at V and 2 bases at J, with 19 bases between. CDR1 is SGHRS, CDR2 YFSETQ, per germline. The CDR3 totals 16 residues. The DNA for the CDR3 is TGCGCCAGCACCCCCTATAGCCAGGAGTTCACAGATACGCAGTATTTT. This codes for CASTPYSQEFTDTQYF.

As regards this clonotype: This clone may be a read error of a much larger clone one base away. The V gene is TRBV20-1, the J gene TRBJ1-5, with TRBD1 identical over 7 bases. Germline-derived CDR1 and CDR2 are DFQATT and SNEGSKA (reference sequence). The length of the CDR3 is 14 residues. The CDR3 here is CSARDYRGGQPPHF. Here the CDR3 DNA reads TGCAGTGCTAGAGATTACAGGGGCGGTCAGCCCCCGCATTTT.

CDR3 sequence (DNA): TGTGCCAGCAGCGTAGGGACAGGGGGTTCCTATGGCTACACCTTC. Translating gives CASSVGTGGSYGYTF. This chain joins TRBV9 and TRBJ1-2; 10 bases are shared with TRBD1. Germline trimming cut 0 bases from V and 4 bases from J; bases unmatched to any gene: 3. Germline V CDR1 and CDR2: SGDLS, YYNGEE. This CDR3 is built from 15 residues.

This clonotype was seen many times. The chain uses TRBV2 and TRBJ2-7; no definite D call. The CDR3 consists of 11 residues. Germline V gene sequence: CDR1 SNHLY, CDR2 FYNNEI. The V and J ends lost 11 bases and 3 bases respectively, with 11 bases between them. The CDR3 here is CASRWGYEQYF. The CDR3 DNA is TGTGCCTCACGATGGGGCTACGAGCAGTACTTC.

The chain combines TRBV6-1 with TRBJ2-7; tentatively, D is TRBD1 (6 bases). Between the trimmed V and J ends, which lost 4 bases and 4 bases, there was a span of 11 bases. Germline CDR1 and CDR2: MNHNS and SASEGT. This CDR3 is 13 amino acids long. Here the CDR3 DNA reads TGTGCCAGCAGTGGACTTCAGGGGTACGAGCAGTACTTC. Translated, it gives CASSGLQGYEQYF.

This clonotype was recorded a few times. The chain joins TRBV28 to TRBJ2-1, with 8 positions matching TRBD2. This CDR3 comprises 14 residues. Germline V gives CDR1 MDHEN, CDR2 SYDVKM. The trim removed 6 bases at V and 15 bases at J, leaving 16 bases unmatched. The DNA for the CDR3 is TGTGCCAGCAGCTCCGGGGGGGGCCCTGAGCAGGGGTTCTTC. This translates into CASSSGGGPEQGFF.

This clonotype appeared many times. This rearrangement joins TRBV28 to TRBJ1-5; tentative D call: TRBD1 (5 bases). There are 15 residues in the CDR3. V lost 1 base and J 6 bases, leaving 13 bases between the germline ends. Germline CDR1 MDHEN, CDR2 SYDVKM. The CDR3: CASSLFGGVGQPQHF. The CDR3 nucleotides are TGTGCCAGCAGTTTATTTGGGGGGGTTGGTCAGCCCCAGCATTTT.

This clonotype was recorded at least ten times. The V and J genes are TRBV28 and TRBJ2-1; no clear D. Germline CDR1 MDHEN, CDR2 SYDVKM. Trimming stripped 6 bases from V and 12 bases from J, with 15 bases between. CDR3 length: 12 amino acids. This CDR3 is CASSRWTQRQFF. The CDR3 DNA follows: TGTGCCAGCAGCCGGTGGACCCAACGGCAGTTCTTC. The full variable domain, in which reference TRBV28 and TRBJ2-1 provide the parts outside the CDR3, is DVKVTQSSRYLVKRTGEKVFLECVQDMDHENMFWYRQDPGLGLRLIYFSYDVKMKEKGDIPEGYSVSREKKERFSLILESASTNQTSMYLCASSRWTQRQFFGPGTRLTVL.

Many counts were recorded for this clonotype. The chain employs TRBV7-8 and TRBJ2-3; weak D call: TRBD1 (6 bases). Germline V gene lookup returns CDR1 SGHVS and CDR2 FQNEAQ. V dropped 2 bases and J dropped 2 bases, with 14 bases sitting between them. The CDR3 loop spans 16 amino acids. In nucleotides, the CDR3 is TGTGCCAGCAGCTTATATGGGAACAGGGTCACAGATACGCAGTATTTT. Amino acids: CASSLYGNRVTDTQYF.

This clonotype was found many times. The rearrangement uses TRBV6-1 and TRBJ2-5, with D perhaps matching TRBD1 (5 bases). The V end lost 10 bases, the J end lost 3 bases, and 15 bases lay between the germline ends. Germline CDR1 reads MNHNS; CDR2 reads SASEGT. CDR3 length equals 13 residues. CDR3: CATESGKEETQYF. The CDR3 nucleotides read TGTGCCACCGAATCAGGGAAGGAAGAGACCCAGTACTTC.

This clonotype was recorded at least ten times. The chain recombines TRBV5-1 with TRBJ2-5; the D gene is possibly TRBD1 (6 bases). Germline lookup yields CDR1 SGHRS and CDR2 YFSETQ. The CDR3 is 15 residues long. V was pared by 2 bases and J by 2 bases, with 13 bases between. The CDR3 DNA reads TGCGCCAGCAGCTTTGGGACAATGCCTCAAGAGACCCAGTACTTC. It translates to CASSFGTMPQETQYF. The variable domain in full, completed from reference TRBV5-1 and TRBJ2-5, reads KAGVTQTPRYLIKTRGQQVTLSCSPISGHRSVSWYQQTPGQGLQFLFEYFSETQRNKGNFPGRFSGRQFSNSRSEMNVSTLELGDSALYLCASSFGTMPQETQYFGPGTRLLVL.

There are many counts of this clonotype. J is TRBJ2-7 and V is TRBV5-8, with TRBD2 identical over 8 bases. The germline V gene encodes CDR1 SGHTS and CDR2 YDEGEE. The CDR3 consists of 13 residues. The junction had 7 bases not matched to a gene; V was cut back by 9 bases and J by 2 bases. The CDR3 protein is CANGRGHTYEQYF. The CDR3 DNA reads TGTGCCAACGGGAGGGGACACACCTACGAGCAGTACTTC.

CDR3 in amino acids: CASSSYAGSEPIYGYTF. In nucleotides, the CDR3 is TGTGCCAGCAGTTCCTACGCCGGGAGCGAACCGATCTATGGCTACACCTTC. The chain carries TRBV27 and TRBJ1-2; unclear D gene. Between the trimmed V and J ends, which lost 4 bases and 4 bases, there was a span of 22 bases. Germline CDR1 is MNHEY and CDR2 is SMNVEV (reference sequence). The CDR3 consists of 17 residues.

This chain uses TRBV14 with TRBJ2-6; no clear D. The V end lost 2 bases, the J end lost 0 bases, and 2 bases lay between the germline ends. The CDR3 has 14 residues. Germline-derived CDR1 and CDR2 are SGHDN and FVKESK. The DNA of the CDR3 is TGTGCCAGCAGCCAAATCTCTGGGGCCAACGTCCTGACTTTC. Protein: CASSQISGANVLTF.

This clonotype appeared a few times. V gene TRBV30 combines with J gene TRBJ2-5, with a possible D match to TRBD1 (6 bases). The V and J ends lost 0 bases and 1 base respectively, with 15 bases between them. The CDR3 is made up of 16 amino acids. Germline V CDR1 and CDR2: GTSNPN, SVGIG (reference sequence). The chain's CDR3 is CAWSVRFRGPQETQYF. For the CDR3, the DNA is TGTGCCTGGAGTGTAAGGTTCAGGGGCCCCCAAGAGACCCAGTACTTC.

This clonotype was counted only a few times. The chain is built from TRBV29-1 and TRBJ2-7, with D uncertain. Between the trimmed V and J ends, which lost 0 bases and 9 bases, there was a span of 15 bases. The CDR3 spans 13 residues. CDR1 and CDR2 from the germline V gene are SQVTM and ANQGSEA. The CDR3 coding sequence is TGCAGCGTTGAAGAGGGCGGCTCCTCGGGGCAGTACTTC. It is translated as CSVEEGGSSGQYF.

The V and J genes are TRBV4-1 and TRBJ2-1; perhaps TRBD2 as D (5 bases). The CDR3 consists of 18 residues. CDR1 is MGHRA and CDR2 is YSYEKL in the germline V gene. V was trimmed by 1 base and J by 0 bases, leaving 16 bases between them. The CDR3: CASSQVGSSGSSYNEQFF. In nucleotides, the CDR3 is TGCGCCAGCAGCCAAGTCGGCTCGAGCGGCAGCTCCTACAATGAGCAGTTCTTC.

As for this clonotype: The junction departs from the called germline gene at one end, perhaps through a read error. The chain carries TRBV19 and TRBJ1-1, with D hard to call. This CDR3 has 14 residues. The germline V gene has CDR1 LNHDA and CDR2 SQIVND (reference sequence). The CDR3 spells CASSSNAGNTEAFF. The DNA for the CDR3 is TGTGCCAGTAGTTCCAACGCCGGGAACACTGAAGCCTTCTTT.

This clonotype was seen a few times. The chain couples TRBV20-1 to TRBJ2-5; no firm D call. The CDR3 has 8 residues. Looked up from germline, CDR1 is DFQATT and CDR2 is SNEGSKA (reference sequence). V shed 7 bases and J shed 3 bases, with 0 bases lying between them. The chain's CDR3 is CSEETQYF. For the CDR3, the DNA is TGCAGTGAAGAGACCCAGTACTTC.

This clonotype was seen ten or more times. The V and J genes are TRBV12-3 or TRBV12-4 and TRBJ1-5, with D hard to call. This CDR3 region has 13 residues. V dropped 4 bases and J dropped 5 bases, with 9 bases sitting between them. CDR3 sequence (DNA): TGTGCCAGCAGTTCCTCGTATGATCAGCCCCAGCATTTT. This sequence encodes CASSSSYDQPQHF.

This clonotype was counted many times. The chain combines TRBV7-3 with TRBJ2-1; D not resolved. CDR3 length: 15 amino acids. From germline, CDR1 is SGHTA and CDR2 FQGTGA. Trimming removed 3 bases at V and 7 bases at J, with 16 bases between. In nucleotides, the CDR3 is TGTGCCAGCAGCTTCCAAGCCACCCCTTTAAATGAGCAGTTCTTC. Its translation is CASSFQATPLNEQFF.

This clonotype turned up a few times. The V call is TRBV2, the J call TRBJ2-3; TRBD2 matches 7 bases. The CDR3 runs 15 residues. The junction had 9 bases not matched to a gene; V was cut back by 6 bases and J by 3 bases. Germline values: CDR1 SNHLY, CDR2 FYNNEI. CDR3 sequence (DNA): TGTGCCAGCAGCTTACTAGCGATGCGGACAGATACGCAGTATTTT. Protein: CASSLLAMRTDTQYF.

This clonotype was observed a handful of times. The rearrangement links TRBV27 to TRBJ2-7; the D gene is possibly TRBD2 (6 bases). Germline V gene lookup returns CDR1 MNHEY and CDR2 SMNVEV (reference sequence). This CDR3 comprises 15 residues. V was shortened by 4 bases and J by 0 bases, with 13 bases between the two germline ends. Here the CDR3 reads CASSSLGTLSYEQYF. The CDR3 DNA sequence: TGTGCCAGCAGTTCACTCGGGACTCTCTCCTACGAGCAGTACTTC.